These T cell receptor beta chains were read from a single sample in a study of T-cell reconstitution after alpha-beta-depleted transplantation in children. TCRdb passed the PCR reads through MiXCR, listing each CDR3 protein once. Of about 360,000 distinct CDR3 sequences listed, less than 15% are singletons. Sequences were derived from PBMCs, sampled from the stem cell graft. The receptors shown here come from a human donor who donated a stem cell graft to a child with Fanconi anemia. CDR3s include the opening cysteine and the closing phenylalanine or tryptophan. D genes are given only for firm matches. Clone size is not always given. Where it is, it says once, few, many or a class for expanded clones.

D gene: TRBD1; J gene: TRBJ1-1; V gene: TRBV5-1; clone size: -; CDR3 DNA: TGCGCCAGCAGCCCCTCGACAGGGTCGGACACTGAAGCTTTCTTT; CDR3 protein: CASSPSTGSDTEAFF
D gene: TRBD2; J gene: TRBJ2-1; V gene: TRBV20-1; clone size: -; CDR3 DNA: TGCAGTGCTAGCGTAGCGGGGGGGCGAAATGAGCAGTTCTTC; CDR3 protein: CSASVAGGRNEQFF
D gene: TRBD2; J gene: TRBJ2-1; V gene: TRBV4-3; clone size: many; CDR3 DNA: TGCGCCAGCAGCCAGGTACTAGCGAGGTACAATGAGCAGTTCTTC; CDR3 protein: CASSQVLARYNEQFF
D gene: -; J gene: TRBJ2-5; V gene: TRBV3-1; clone size: -; CDR3 DNA: TGTGCCAGCAGCCCCTGGGACGGACTCGGGGAGACCCAGTACTTC; CDR3 protein: CASSPWDGLGETQYF
D gene: -; J gene: TRBJ2-1; V gene: TRBV2; clone size: few; CDR3 DNA: TGTGCCAGCAGTGGTAATAGCTGGGGTGAGCAGTTCTTC; CDR3 protein: CASSGNSWGEQFF
D gene: -; J gene: TRBJ1-1; V gene: TRBV30; clone size: few; CDR3 DNA: TGTGCCTGGAGTGTTTGGGAGGGCACTGAAGCTTTCTTT; CDR3 protein: CAWSVWEGTEAFF
D gene: -; J gene: TRBJ1-4; V gene: TRBV4-3; clone size: many; CDR3 DNA: TGCGCCAGCAGCCAAGAGGGGGAAAAACTGTTTTTT; CDR3 protein: CASSQEGEKLFF
D gene: -; J gene: TRBJ1-2; V gene: TRBV28; clone size: -; CDR3 DNA: TGTGCCAGCAGTAGCAGCGCTGGCTACACCTTC; CDR3 protein: CASSSSAGYTF
D gene: TRBD1; J gene: TRBJ2-7; V gene: TRBV7-9; clone size: -; CDR3 DNA: TGTGCCAGCAGCACCTCCTGGACAGGGCAAAACGAGCAGTACTTC; CDR3 protein: CASSTSWTGQNEQYF
D gene: -; J gene: TRBJ1-6; V gene: TRBV4-1; clone size: few; CDR3 DNA: TGCGCCAGCAGCCAAGGATACAGGGAAAGAGGATCACCCCTCCACTTT; CDR3 protein: CASSQGYRERGSPLHF
D gene: TRBD1; J gene: TRBJ1-1; V gene: TRBV5-6; clone size: once; CDR3 DNA: TGTGCCAGCAGCTCGGGTTCCAGGACAGGGGGCTCTGAAGCTTTCTTT; CDR3 protein: CASSSGSRTGGSEAFF
D gene: TRBD1; J gene: TRBJ1-6; V gene: TRBV4-2; clone size: -; CDR3 DNA: TGTGCCAGCAGCCAAGAAAGTTCCCGGGACAGGAATTCACCCCTCCACTTT; CDR3 protein: CASSQESSRDRNSPLHF
D gene: -; J gene: TRBJ2-5; V gene: TRBV29-1; clone size: -; CDR3 DNA: TGCAGCACCGCCCAGGGCCAAGAGACCCAGTACTTC; CDR3 protein: CSTAQGQETQYF
D gene: -; J gene: TRBJ2-2; V gene: TRBV12-3/TRBV12-4; clone size: -; CDR3 DNA: TGTGCCAGCAGGTCCGGGACACAGAACACCGGGGAGCTGTTTTTT; CDR3 protein: CASRSGTQNTGELFF